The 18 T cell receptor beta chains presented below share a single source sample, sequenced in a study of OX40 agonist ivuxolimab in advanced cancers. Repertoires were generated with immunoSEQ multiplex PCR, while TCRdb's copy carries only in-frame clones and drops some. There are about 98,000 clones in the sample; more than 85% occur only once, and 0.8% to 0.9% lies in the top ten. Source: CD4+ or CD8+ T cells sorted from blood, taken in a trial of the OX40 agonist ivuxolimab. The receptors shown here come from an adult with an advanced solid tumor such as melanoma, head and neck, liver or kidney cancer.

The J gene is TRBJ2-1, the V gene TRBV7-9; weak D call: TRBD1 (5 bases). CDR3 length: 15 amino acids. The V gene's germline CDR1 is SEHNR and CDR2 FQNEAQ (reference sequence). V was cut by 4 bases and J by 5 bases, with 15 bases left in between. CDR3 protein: CASSSLGTGDNEQFF. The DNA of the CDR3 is TGTGCCAGCAGCTCCCTAGGTACAGGAGACAATGAGCAGTTCTTC.

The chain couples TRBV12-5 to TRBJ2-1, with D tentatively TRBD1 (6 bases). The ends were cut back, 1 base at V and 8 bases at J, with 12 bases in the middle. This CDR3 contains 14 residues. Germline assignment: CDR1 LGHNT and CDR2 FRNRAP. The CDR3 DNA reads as TGTGCTAGTGGTTTGGGGGGGCCCGGGCATGAGCAGTTCTTC. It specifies CASGLGGPGHEQFF.

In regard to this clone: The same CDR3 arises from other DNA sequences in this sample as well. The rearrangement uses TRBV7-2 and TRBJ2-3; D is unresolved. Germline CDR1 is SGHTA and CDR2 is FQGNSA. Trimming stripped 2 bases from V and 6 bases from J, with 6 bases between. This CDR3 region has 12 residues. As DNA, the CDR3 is TGTGCCAGCAGCTTACAAGGGGATACGCAGTATTTT. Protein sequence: CASSLQGDTQYF.

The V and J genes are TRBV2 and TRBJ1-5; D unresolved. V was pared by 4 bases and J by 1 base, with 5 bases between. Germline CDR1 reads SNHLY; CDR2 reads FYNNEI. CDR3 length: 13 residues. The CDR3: CASSGESNQPQHF. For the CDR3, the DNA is TGTGCCAGCAGTGGGGAGAGCAATCAGCCCCAGCATTTT.

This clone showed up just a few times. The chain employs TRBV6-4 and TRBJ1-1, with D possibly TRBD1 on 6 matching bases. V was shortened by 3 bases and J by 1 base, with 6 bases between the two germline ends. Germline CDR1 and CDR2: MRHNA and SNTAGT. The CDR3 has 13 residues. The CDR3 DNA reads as TGTGCCAGCAGTGAACAGGGGAACACTGAAGCTTTCTTT. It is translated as CASSEQGNTEAFF.

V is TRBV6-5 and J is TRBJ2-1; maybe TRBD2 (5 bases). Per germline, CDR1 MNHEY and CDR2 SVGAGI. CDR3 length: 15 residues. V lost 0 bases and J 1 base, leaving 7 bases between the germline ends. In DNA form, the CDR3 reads TGTGCCAGCAGTTACTCTGGCGGGTCCTACAATGAGCAGTTCTTC. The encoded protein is CASSYSGGSYNEQFF.

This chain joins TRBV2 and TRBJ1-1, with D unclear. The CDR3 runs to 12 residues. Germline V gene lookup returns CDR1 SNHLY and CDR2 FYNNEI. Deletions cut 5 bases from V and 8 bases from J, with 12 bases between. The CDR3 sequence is CASSLDTPEAFF. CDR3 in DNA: TGTGCCAGCAGTCTCGACACCCCCGAAGCTTTCTTT.

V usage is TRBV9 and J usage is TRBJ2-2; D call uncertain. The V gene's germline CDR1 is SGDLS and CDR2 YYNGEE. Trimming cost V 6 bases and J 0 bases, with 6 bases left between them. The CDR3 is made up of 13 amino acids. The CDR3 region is CASMSTNTGELFF. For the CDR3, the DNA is TGTGCCAGCATGTCAACGAACACCGGGGAGCTGTTTTTT.

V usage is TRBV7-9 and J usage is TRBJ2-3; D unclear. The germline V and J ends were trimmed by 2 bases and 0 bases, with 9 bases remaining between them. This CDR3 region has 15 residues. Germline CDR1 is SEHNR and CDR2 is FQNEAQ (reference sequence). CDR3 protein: CASSLNNPSTDTQYF. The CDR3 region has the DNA TGTGCCAGCAGCTTAAACAACCCTAGCACAGATACGCAGTATTTT.

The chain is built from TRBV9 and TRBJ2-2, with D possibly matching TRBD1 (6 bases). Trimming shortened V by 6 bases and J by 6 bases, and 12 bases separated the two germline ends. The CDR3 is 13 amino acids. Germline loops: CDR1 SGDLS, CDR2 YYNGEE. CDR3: CASNLGGAGELFF. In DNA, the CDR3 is TGTGCCAGCAACCTAGGGGGAGCCGGGGAGCTGTTTTTT.

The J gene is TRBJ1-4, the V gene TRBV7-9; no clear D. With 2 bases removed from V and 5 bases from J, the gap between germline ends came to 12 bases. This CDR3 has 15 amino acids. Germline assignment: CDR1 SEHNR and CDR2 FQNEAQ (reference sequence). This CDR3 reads CASSLSRTLNEKLFF. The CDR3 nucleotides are TGTGCCAGCAGCTTAAGCAGGACGTTGAATGAAAAACTGTTTTTT.

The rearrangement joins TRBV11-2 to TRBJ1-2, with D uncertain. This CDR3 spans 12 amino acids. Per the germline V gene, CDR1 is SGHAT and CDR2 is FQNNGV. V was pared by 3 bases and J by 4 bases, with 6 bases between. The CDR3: CASSFRGYGYTF. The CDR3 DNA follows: TGTGCCAGCAGCTTTCGGGGCTATGGCTACACCTTC.

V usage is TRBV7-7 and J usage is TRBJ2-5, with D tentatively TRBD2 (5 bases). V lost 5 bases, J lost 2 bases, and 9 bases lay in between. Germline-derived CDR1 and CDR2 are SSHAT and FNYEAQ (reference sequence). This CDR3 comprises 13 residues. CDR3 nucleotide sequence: TGTGCCAGCAGCCAGGACTGGCAAGAGACCCAGTACTTC. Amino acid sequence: CASSQDWQETQYF.

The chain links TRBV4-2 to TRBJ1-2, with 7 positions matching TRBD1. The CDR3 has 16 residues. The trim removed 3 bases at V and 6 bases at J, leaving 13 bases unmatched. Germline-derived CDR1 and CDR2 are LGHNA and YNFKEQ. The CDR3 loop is CASSQGTSGGADGYTF. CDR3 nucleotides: TGTGCCAGCAGCCAGGGGACCTCAGGGGGAGCCGATGGCTACACCTTC.

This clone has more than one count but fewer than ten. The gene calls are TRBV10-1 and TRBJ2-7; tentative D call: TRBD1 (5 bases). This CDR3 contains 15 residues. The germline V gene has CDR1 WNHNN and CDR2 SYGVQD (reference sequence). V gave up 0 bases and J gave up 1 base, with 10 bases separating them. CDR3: CASSESAGSSYEQYV. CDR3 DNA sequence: TGCGCCAGCAGTGAGTCGGCAGGGTCTTCCTACGAGCAGTACGTC.

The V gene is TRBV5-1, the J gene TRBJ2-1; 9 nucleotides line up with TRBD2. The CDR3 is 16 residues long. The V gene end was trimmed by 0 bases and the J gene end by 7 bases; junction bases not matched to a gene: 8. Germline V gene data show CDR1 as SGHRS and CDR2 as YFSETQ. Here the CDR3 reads CASSLAPAGGGNEQFF. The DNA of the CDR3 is TGCGCCAGCAGCTTGGCCCCAGCGGGAGGAGGTAATGAGCAGTTCTTC.

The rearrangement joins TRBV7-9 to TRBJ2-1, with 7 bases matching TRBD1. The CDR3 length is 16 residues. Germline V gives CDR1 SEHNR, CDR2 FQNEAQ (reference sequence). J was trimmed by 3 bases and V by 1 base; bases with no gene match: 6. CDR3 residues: CASSLGGQRVYNEQFF. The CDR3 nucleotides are TGTGCCAGCAGCTTAGGGGGACAGAGGGTCTACAATGAGCAGTTCTTC.

The CDR3 loop reads CASSFGFLAGEQFF. The CDR3 nucleotides are TGTGCCAGCAGCTTTGGATTCCTCGCGGGTGAGCAGTTCTTC. The genes are TRBV7-6 and TRBJ2-1, with D possibly matching TRBD2 (5 bases). The germline V gene has CDR1 SGHVS and CDR2 FNYEAQ. The CDR3 spans 14 residues. V lost 3 bases and J 9 bases, leaving 15 bases between the germline ends.